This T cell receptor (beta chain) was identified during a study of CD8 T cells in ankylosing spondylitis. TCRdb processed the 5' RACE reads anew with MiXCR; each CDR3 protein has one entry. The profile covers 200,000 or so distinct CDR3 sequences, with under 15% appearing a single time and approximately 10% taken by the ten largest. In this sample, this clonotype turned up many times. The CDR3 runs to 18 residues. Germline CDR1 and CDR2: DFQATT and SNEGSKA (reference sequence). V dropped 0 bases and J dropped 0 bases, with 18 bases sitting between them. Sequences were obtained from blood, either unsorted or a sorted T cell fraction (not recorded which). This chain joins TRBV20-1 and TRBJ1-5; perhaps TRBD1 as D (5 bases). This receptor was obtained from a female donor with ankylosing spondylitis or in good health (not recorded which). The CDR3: CSARDPTRGEYSNQPQHF. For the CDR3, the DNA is TGCAGTGCTAGAGACCCAACGAGGGGCGAGTATAGCAATCAGCCCCAGCATTTT.